This T cell receptor (beta chain) appears in the sequencing data of a study of beta chain features in type 1 diabetes. Study at large: Sorted cells from all samples, numbering fewer than 120,000,000, were examined. General observations from the study: VDJ junctions sequenced from type 1 diabetes patients showed fewer insertions and more deletions.

Germline V gene lookup returns CDR1 SGHTA and CDR2 FQGNSA. Trimming cost V 5 bases and J 6 bases, with 14 bases left between them. This CDR3 region has 14 residues. The authors reverse transcribed all of the isolated RNA, so sequencing captured expressed TCRB transcripts. Samples of naive, central memory and regulatory T cells yielded a mean of around 3.8 million reads. The method was immunoSEQ multiplex PCR; TCRdb's version includes in-frame clones alone and lacks a portion of them. The sample records roughly 140,000 clones, 8.5% to 14% being singletons. This clone was recorded at least ten times. Its antigen remains unknown.

This rearrangement joins TRBV7-2 to TRBJ2-1; unclear D gene. The receptor comes from a young man in good health. Material: central memory CD4+ T cells from blood. CDR3 residues: CASSPHPVVNEQFF. The CDR3 DNA is TGTGCCAGCAGCCCCCACCCTGTCGTCAATGAGCAGTTCTTC.